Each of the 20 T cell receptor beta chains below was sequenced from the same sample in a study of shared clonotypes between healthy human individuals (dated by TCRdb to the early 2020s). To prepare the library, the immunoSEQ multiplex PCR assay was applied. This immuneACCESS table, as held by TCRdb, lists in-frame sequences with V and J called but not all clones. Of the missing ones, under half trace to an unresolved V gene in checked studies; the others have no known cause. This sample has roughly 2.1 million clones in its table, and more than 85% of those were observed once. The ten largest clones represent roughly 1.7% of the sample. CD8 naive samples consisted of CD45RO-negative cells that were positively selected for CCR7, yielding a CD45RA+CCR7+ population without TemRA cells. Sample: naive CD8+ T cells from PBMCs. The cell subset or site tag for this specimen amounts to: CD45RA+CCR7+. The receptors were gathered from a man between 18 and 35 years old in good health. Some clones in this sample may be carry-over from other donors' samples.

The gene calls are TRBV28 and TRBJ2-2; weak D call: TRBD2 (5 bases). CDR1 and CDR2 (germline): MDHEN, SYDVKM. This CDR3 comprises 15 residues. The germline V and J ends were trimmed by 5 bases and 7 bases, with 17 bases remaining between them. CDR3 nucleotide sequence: TGTGCCAGCAGTCCATACGGGGTTGGGAGCGGGGAGCTGTTTTTT. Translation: CASSPYGVGSGELFF.

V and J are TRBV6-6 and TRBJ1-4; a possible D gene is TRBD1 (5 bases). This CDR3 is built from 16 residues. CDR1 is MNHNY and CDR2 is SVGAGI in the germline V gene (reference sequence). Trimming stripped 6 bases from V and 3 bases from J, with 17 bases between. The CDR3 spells CASSRATEGANEKLFF. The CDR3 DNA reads TGTGCCAGCAGCCGGGCCACCGAAGGGGCTAATGAAAAACTGTTTTTT.

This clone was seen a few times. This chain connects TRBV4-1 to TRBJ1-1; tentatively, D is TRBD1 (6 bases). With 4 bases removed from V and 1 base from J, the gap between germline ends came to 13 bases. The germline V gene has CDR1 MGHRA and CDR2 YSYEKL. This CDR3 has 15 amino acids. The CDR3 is CASSLRPTGNTEAFF. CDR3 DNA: TGCGCCAGCAGCCTCCGCCCGACAGGGAACACTGAAGCTTTCTTT.

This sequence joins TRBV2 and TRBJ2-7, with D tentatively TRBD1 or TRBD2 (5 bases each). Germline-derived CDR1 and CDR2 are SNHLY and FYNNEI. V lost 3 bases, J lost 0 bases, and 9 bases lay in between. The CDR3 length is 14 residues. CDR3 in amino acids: CASSEGPVSYEQYF. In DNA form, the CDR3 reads TGTGCCAGCAGTGAGGGACCGGTCTCCTACGAGCAGTACTTC.

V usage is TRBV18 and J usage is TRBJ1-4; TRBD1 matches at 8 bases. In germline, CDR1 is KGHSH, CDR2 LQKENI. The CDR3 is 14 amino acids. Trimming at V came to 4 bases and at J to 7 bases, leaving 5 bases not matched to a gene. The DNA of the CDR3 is TGTGCCAGCTCACTCGACAGGGGAATTGAAAAACTGTTTTTT. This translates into CASSLDRGIEKLFF.

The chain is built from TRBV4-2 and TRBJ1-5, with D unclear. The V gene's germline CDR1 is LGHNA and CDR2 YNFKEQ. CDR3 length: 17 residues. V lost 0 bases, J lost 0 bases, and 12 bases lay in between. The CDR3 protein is CASSQEVYEDSNQPQHF. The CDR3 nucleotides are TGTGCCAGCAGCCAAGAAGTATATGAGGATAGCAATCAGCCCCAGCATTTT.

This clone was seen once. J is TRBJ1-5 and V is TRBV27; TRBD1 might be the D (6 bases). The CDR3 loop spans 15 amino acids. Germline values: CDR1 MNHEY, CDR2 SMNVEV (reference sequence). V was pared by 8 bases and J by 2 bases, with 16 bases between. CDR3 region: CASSPLPGGNQPQHF. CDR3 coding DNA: TGTGCCAGCTCCCCCCTGCCAGGGGGCAATCAGCCCCAGCATTTT.

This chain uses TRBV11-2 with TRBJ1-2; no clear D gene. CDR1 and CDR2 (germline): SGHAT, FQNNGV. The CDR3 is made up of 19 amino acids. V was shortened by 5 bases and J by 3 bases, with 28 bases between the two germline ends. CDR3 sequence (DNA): TGTGCCAGCAGCGTCCAAGCCGGTGGGTCCGGCATTGGGGACTATGGCTACACCTTC. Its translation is CASSVQAGGSGIGDYGYTF.

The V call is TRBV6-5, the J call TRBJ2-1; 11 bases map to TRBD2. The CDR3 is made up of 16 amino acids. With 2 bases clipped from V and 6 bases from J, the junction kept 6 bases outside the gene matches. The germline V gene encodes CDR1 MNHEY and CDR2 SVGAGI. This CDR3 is CASSYALAGVLNEQFF. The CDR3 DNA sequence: TGTGCCAGCAGTTACGCACTAGCGGGAGTGCTCAATGAGCAGTTCTTC.

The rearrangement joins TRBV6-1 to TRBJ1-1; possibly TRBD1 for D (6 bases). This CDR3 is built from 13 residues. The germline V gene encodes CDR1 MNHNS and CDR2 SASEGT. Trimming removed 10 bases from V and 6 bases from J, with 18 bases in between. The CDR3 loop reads CATIIRGTAEAFF. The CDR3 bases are TGTGCCACTATCATAAGGGGGACCGCTGAAGCTTTCTTT.

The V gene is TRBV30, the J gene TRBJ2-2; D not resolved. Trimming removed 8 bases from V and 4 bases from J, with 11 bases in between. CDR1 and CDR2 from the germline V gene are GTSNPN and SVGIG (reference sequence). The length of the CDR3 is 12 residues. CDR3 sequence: CAEVASTGELFF. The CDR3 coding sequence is TGTGCCGAGGTGGCTAGCACCGGGGAGCTGTTTTTT.

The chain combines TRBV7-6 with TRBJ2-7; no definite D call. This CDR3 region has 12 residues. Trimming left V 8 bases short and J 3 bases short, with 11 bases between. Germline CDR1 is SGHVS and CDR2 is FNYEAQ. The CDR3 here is CASEDTDYEQYF. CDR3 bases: TGTGCCAGCGAAGACACCGACTACGAGCAGTACTTC.

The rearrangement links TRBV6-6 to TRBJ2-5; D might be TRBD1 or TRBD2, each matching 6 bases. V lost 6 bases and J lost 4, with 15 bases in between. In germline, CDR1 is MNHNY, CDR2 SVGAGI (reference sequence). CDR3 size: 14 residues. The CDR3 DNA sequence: TGTGCCAGCAGCTACGCCGGAGGGGGAGAGACCCAGTACTTC. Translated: CASSYAGGGETQYF.

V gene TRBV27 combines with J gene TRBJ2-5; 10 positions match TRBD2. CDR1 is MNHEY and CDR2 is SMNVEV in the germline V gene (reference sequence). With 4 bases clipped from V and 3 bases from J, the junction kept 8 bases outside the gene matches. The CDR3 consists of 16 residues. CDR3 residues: CASSSPRGLAEETQYF. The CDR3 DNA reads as TGTGCCAGCAGTTCCCCCCGCGGACTAGCGGAAGAGACCCAGTACTTC.

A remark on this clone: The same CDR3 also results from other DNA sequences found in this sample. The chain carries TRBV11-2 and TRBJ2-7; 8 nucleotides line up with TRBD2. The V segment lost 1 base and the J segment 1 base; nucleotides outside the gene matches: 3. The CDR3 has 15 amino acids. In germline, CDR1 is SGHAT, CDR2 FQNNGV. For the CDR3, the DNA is TGTGCCAGCAGCTTAGGCCCGGGAGGGTCCTACGAGCAGTACTTC. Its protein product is CASSLGPGGSYEQYF. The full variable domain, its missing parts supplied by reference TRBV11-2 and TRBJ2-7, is EAGVAQSPRYKIIEKRQSVAFWCNPISGHATLYWYQQILGQGPKLLIQFQNNGVVDDSQLPKDRFSAERLKGVDSTLKIQPAKLEDSAVYLCASSLGPGGSYEQYFGPGTRLTVT.

The CDR3 loop is CASSQGFQREVSYNEQFF. The CDR3 DNA reads as TGTGCCAGCAGCCAAGGGTTTCAGCGGGAGGTCTCCTACAATGAGCAGTTCTTC. The chain combines TRBV4-2 with TRBJ2-1, with 9 bases matching TRBD2. Germline V gene lookup returns CDR1 LGHNA and CDR2 YNFKEQ. The V segment lost 1 base and the J segment 0 bases; nucleotides outside the gene matches: 7. The CDR3 is 18 amino acids.

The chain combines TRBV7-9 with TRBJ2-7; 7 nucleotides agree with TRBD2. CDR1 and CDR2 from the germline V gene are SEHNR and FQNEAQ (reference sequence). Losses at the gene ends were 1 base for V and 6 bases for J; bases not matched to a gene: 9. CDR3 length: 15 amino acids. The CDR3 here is CASSLGAGVVLEQYF. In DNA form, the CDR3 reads TGTGCCAGCAGCTTAGGTGCGGGAGTGGTTCTCGAGCAGTACTTC.

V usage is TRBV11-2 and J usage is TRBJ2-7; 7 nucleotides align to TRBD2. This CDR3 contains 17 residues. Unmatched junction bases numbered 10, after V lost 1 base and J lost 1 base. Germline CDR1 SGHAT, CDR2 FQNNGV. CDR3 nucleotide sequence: TGTGCCAGCAGCTTAGCTAGGACAACTAGCGAGTCCTACGAGCAGTACTTC. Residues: CASSLARTTSESYEQYF.

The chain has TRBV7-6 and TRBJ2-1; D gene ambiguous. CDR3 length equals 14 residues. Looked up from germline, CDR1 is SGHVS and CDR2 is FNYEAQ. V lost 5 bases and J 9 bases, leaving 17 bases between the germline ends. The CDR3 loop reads CASSPPPPWGEQFF. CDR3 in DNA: TGTGCCAGCAGCCCACCTCCCCCCTGGGGTGAGCAGTTCTTC.

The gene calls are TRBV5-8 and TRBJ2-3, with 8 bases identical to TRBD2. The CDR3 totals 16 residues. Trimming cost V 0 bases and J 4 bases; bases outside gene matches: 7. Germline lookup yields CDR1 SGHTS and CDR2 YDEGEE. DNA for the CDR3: TGTGCCAGCAGCTTGGGGACAGCGGGAGTGCCAGATACGCAGTATTTT. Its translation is CASSLGTAGVPDTQYF.